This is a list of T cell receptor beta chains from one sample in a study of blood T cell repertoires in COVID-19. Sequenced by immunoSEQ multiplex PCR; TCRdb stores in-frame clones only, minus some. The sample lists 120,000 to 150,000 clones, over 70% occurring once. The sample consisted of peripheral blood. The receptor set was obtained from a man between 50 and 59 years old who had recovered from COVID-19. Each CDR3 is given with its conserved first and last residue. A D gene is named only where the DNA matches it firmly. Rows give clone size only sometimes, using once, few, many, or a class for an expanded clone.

TGTGCCAGCAGCTCTGGGGCCTTCCCGGGGGAGGAGCAGTTCTTC | CASSSGAFPGEEQFF | TRBJ2-1 | TRBV7-9 | - | -
TGCGCCAGCAGCCAAGTCTCGAGCGGGGAAGAGACCCAGTACTTC | CASSQVSSGEETQYF | TRBJ2-5 | TRBV4-3 | - | TRBD2
TGTGCCAGTAGTAGTGGCACCAACACTGAAGCTTTCTTT | CASSSGTNTEAFF | TRBJ1-1 | TRBV19 | - | -
TGCAGCGTTGAAGATCTTAGCGCGGGGGGGCTGGAGACCCAGTACTTC | CSVEDLSAGGLETQYF | TRBJ2-5 | TRBV29-1 | - | TRBD2
TGTGCCAGCAGCCCCGGGACAGCGAACACCGGGGAGCTGTTTTTT | CASSPGTANTGELFF | TRBJ2-2 | TRBV6-5 | - | TRBD1
TGTGCCAGCAGTGCCCAGAAAGATTCACCCCTCCACTTT | CASSAQKDSPLHF | TRBJ1-6 | TRBV6-4 | - | -
TGTGCCACTAAGGACTTCGGGACAGGGGGCGACTATGGCTACACCTTC | CATKDFGTGGDYGYTF | TRBJ1-2 | TRBV6-6 | - | TRBD1
TGTGCCAGCAGCCCCGCCTTGCGGGGGTACACAGATACGCAGTATTTT | CASSPALRGYTDTQYF | TRBJ2-3 | TRBV9 | - | TRBD2
TGTGCCAGCTCACCAGCGATACAGGGAAAACTGTTTTTT | CASSPAIQGKLFF | TRBJ1-4 | TRBV18 | - | -
TGTGCCAGCAGTCTAAACGGGAACACTGAAGCTTTCTTT | CASSLNGNTEAFF | TRBJ1-1 | TRBV6-4 | - | -
TGCGCCAGCAGCGGACAGACGAACACTGAAGCTTTCTTT | CASSGQTNTEAFF | TRBJ1-1 | TRBV5-1 | - | -
TGTGCCTGGACCACCTTGGGGGGGATCGCTGGCTACACCTTC | CAWTTLGGIAGYTF | TRBJ1-2 | TRBV30 | - | -
TGTGCCAGCAGCTTCCAGGGGGGTAATACTGAAGCTTTCTTT | CASSFQGGNTEAFF | TRBJ1-1 | TRBV7-9 | - | TRBD1
TGTGCCAGCAGCTCCTCCATGTCCGGGACAGGGCGTACTGAAGCTTTCTTT | CASSSSMSGTGRTEAFF | TRBJ1-1 | TRBV7-9 | - | TRBD1
TGTGCCAGCAGCCAAGAGTTAGGGACAGGGGTCGAAAAACTGTTTTTT | CASSQELGTGVEKLFF | TRBJ1-4 | TRBV4-2 | - | TRBD1
TGTGCCAGCAGTGGTACGGGACATTACTCTGGGGCCAACGTCCTGACTTTC | CASSGTGHYSGANVLTF | TRBJ2-6 | TRBV6-1 | - | -
TGTGCCAGCAGCTTAGACAGGGATCGCAATCAGCCCCAGCATTTT | CASSLDRDRNQPQHF | TRBJ1-5 | TRBV7-4 | - | -
TGTGCCAGCAGCTCCCACCCCGGGGCTAGCGGGGGGGTTCACCCAGAGACCCAGTACTTC | CASSSHPGASGGVHPETQYF | TRBJ2-5 | TRBV7-3 | - | TRBD2
TGTGCCAGCAGCCCCGCGGGGGCCGTGAACACTGAAGCTTTCTTT | CASSPAGAVNTEAFF | TRBJ1-1 | TRBV7-6 | - | -
TGTGCCAGCAGCTTAGATCTCGCGGAGCCCGGGGGGACCCAGTACTTC | CASSLDLAEPGGTQYF | TRBJ2-5 | TRBV11-3 | - | -
TGTGCCAGCAGCTTGGACAGAGACACTGAAGCTTTCTTT | CASSLDRDTEAFF | TRBJ1-1 | TRBV11-2 | once | -
TGTGCCAGCAGCCAAGATTCGGGGGGGGTATACTATACGCAGTATTTT | CASSQDSGGVYYTQYF | TRBJ2-3 | TRBV14 | few | TRBD2
TGCAGCGTGGGGACAACGACTAACACCGGGGAGCTGTTTTTT | CSVGTTTNTGELFF | TRBJ2-2 | TRBV29-1 | - | -